The 19 T cell receptor beta chains given below trace back to one sample, sequenced in a study of patients and donors after allogeneic stem cell transplantation. MiXCR, applied by TCRdb to the RT-PCR reads, yields one record per CDR3 protein. The sample contains 150,000 to 200,000 distinct CDR3 sequences, about 32% of which appear only once. The sample taken for sequencing was blood, either unsorted or a sorted T cell fraction (not recorded which). The receptors were sampled from a human donor who was either an allogeneic HSCT recipient or a stem cell or donor lymphocyte infusion donor (not recorded which). It is not recorded whose cells these are; they may come from a transplant donor.

This clonotype turned up a few times. The chain carries TRBV7-9 and TRBJ2-2, with D perhaps TRBD1 (6 bases). Germline assignment: CDR1 SEHNR and CDR2 FQNEAQ (reference sequence). The ends were cut back, 4 bases at V and 6 bases at J, with 12 bases in the middle. This CDR3 has 14 residues. CDR3 in amino acids: CASSSQGIAGELFF. The CDR3 DNA reads as TGTGCCAGCAGCTCTCAGGGGATCGCCGGGGAGCTGTTTTTT. Supplemented by reference TRBV7-9 and TRBJ2-2, the full variable domain reads DTGVSQNPRHKITKRGQNVTFRCDPISEHNRLYWYRQTLGQGPEFLTYFQNEAQLEKSRLLSDRFSAERPKGSFSTLEIQRTEQGDSAMYLCASSSQGIAGELFFGEGSRLTVL.

This clonotype was detected ten times or more. The chain carries TRBV12-3 or TRBV12-4 and TRBJ1-3; TRBD1 matches 8 bases. The CDR3 runs to 14 residues. Unmatched junction bases numbered 5, after V lost 6 bases and J lost 4 bases. The CDR3 DNA follows: TGTGCCAGCAGCTTGACAGGGGCAGGAAACACCATATATTTT. It yields the protein CASSLTGAGNTIYF.

The chain has TRBV7-8 and TRBJ2-3; 13 nucleotides match TRBD2. The CDR3 is made up of 16 amino acids. V gave up 1 base and J gave up 7 bases; unmatched junction bases: 5. The V gene's germline CDR1 is SGHVS and CDR2 FQNEAQ. The CDR3 DNA follows: TGTGCCAGCAGCTTAGGGACTAGCGGGAGAGCTAATACGCAGTATTTT. Amino acid sequence: CASSLGTSGRANTQYF.

This clonotype was recorded a few times. This chain links TRBV5-1 with TRBJ2-2, with D tentatively TRBD2 (5 bases). Per germline, CDR1 SGHRS and CDR2 YFSETQ. V dropped 2 bases and J dropped 0 bases, with 8 bases sitting between them. CDR3 size: 15 residues. The CDR3 coding sequence is TGCGCCAGCAGCTTAGCGGAGACGAACACCGGGGAGCTGTTTTTT. It yields the protein CASSLAETNTGELFF.

This chain links TRBV7-9 with TRBJ2-7; a weak D match, TRBD2 (5 bases). There are 13 residues in the CDR3. In germline, CDR1 is SEHNR, CDR2 FQNEAQ (reference sequence). Trimming removed 6 bases from V and 3 bases from J, with 12 bases in between. This CDR3 reads CASSFLAGYEQYF. Written as DNA, the CDR3 is TGTGCCAGCAGTTTCCTAGCAGGCTACGAGCAGTACTTC.

This clonotype was counted a few times. V gene TRBV5-1 combines with J gene TRBJ2-7; TRBD2 aligns across 9 bases. Trimming removed 0 bases from V and 5 bases from J; junction bases left unmatched: 6. Looked up from germline, CDR1 is SGHRS and CDR2 is YFSETQ. The CDR3 has 15 amino acids. The CDR3 DNA sequence: TGCGCCAGCAGCTTGGTTGGCGGGAGGGCCGACGAGCAGTACTTC. It translates to CASSLVGGRADEQYF.

This clonotype was seen only a few times. The chain employs TRBV11-2 and TRBJ1-3; 7 nucleotides match TRBD1. V shed 5 bases and J 8 bases; nucleotides not matched to a gene: 9. CDR3 size: 14 residues. CDR1 SGHAT and CDR2 FQNNGV come from the germline V gene. The CDR3, as DNA: TGTGCCAGCAGCGCCCTGACAGGGAAGCACACCATATATTTT. Its translation: CASSALTGKHTIYF.

This clonotype was counted only a few times. The V gene is TRBV27, the J gene TRBJ1-1, with D tentatively TRBD1 (6 bases). Per germline, CDR1 MNHEY and CDR2 SMNVEV (reference sequence). V lost 5 bases to trimming and J lost 3 bases, with 10 bases between them. This CDR3 contains 13 residues. This CDR3 reads CASSTRGYTEAFF. The CDR3, as DNA: TGTGCCAGCAGTACCAGGGGCTACACTGAAGCTTTCTTT.

This clonotype was found a few times. The V call is TRBV18, the J call TRBJ1-1, with D perhaps matching TRBD1 (6 bases). Germline CDR1 is KGHSH and CDR2 is LQKENI. The CDR3 consists of 13 residues. V lost 4 bases and J 6 bases, leaving 12 bases between the germline ends. The CDR3 DNA reads TGTGCCAGCTCACGGGGGGCAGGGGCTGAAGCTTTCTTT. This codes for CASSRGAGAEAFF.

The genes are TRBV12-3 or TRBV12-4 and TRBJ2-6; no reliable D call. Trimming took off 3 bases at V and 0 bases at J, with 15 bases between the two ends. CDR3 size: 18 residues. The CDR3 DNA sequence: TGTGCCAGCAGTTTCCCCGCCTCAGGAGACTCTGGGGCCAACGTCCTGACTTTC. Translated, it gives CASSFPASGDSGANVLTF.

This clonotype turned up a few times. This sequence joins TRBV6-2 or TRBV6-3 and TRBJ1-2, with 7 bases that match TRBD1. Germline values: CDR1 MNHEY, CDR2 SVGEGT. The length of the CDR3 is 16 residues. J lost 4 bases, V lost 5 bases, and 13 bases had no gene match. The DNA for the CDR3 is TGTGCCAGCAGTGATATAAACGGACAGGACCTCTATGGCTACACCTTC. Translating it yields CASSDINGQDLYGYTF.

The genes are TRBV28 and TRBJ2-2; the D call may be TRBD1 or TRBD2 (5 bases each). V was shortened by 1 base and J by 4 bases, with 10 bases between the two germline ends. Looked up from germline, CDR1 is MDHEN and CDR2 is SYDVKM. This CDR3 spans 15 amino acids. This CDR3 is CASSLSPGLTGELFF. The CDR3 DNA follows: TGTGCCAGCAGTTTATCCCCGGGGCTCACCGGGGAGCTGTTTTTT.

The J gene is TRBJ2-1, the V gene TRBV6-2 or TRBV6-3; D uncertain. In germline, CDR1 is MNHEY, CDR2 SVGEGT. The ends were cut back, 0 bases at V and 6 bases at J, with 6 bases in the middle. This CDR3 comprises 13 residues. The CDR3 nucleotides read TGTGCCAGCAGTTACTCGAAAGTCAATGAGCAGTTCTTC. Protein sequence: CASSYSKVNEQFF.

The chain carries TRBV10-3 and TRBJ2-7; 7 nucleotides match TRBD2. The germline CDR1 and CDR2 sequences are ENHRY and SYGVKD. This CDR3 contains 16 residues. Trimming cost V 1 base and J 1 base; bases outside gene matches: 7. In DNA form, the CDR3 reads TGTGCCATCAGTGAGTTGAGTAGCGGGTGGTCCTACGAGCAGTACTTC. It codes for CAISELSSGWSYEQYF.

The chain couples TRBV28 to TRBJ2-7; D is uncertain. The germline V gene has CDR1 MDHEN and CDR2 SYDVKM. V gave up 7 bases and J gave up 7 bases, with 14 bases separating them. The CDR3 runs 12 residues. CDR3 sequence (DNA): TGTGCCAGCAAGGGCCTTTGGTGGGAGCAGTACTTC. Its protein is CASKGLWWEQYF.

This clonotype was counted a single time. The chain links TRBV4-3 to TRBJ2-3; TRBD1 is a possible D gene (5 bases). Trimming removed 1 base from V and 1 base from J, with 18 bases in between. Germline CDR1 and CDR2: LGHNA and YSLEER. This CDR3 is 18 amino acids long. The CDR3 reads CASSQGTPQGIRTDTQYF. The CDR3 coding sequence is TGCGCCAGCAGCCAAGGAACACCTCAGGGTATCCGCACAGATACGCAGTATTTT.

This clonotype has just a few counts. J is TRBJ1-4 and V is TRBV2, with 7 positions matching TRBD1. V was clipped by 6 bases and J by 1 base; unmatched bases: 2. Germline V CDR1 and CDR2: SNHLY, FYNNEI. The CDR3 sequence is 14 residues long. The DNA of the CDR3 is TGTGCCAGCAGGAACAGGGGAACTAATGAAAAACTGTTTTTT. Translating it yields CASRNRGTNEKLFF. Using reference TRBV2 and TRBJ1-4 for the parts outside the CDR3, the full variable domain is EPEVTQTPSHQVTQMGQEVILRCVPISNHLYFYWYRQILGQKVEFLVSFYNNEISEKSEIFDDQFSVERPDGSNFTLKIRSTKLEDSAMYFCASRNRGTNEKLFFGSGTQLSVL.

This clonotype was counted once. V and J are TRBV6-2 or TRBV6-3 and TRBJ2-7; D remains unclear. Germline V gene sequence: CDR1 MNHEY, CDR2 SVGEGT. Trimming left V 7 bases short and J 0 bases short, with 10 bases between. This CDR3 region has 13 residues. In nucleotides, the CDR3 is TGTGCCAGCACAGGCGGAGCCTCCTACGAGCAGTACTTC. Its protein is CASTGGASYEQYF.

The chain combines TRBV7-9 with TRBJ1-4; D remains ambiguous. The CDR3 contains 12 residues. Germline V gives CDR1 SEHNR, CDR2 FQNEAQ (reference sequence). Trimming left V 6 bases short and J 8 bases short, with 10 bases between. The CDR3 bases are TGTGCCAGCAGTCGAAGTCGGGAAAAACTGTTTTTT. Protein product: CASSRSREKLFF.